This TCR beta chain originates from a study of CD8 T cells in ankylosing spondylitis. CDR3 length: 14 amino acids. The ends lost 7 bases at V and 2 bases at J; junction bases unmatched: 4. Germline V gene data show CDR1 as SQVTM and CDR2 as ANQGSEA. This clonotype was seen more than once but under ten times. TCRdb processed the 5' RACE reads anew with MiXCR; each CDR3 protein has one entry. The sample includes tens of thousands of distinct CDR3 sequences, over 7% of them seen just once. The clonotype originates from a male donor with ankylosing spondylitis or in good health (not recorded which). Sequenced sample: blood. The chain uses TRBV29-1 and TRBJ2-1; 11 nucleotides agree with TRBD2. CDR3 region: CSATTSGAYNEQFF. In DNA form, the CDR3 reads TGCAGCGCTACGACTAGCGGGGCCTACAATGAGCAGTTCTTC.